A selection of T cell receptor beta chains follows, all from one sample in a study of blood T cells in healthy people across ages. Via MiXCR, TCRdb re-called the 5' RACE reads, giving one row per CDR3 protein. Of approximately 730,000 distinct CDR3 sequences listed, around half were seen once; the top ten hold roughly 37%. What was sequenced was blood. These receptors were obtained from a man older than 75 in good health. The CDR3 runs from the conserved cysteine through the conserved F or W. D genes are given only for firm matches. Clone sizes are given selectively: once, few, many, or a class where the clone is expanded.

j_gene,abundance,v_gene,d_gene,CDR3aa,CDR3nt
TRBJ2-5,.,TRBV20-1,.,CSARDRSGQETQYF,TGCAGTGCTAGAGATAGGAGCGGCCAAGAGACCCAGTACTTC
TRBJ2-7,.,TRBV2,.,CASEELAYEQYF,TGTGCCAGCGAGGAATTAGCGTACGAGCAGTACTTC
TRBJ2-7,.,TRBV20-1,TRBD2,CTIPSGSTHEQYF,TGCACCATCCCTAGCGGGAGCACCCACGAGCAGTACTTC
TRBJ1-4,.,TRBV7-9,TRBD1,CASTTGNEKLFF,TGTGCCAGCACGACAGGGAATGAAAAACTGTTTTTT
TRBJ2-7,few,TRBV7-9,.,CASSRVGSIYEQYF,TGTGCCAGCAGCCGCGTCGGGTCCATCTACGAGCAGTACTTC
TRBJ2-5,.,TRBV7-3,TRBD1,CASAPRTGMDQYF,TGTGCCAGCGCCCCCCGGACAGGGATGGACCAGTACTTC
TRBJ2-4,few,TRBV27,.,CASSLKGTPLAKNIQYF,TGTGCCAGCAGTTTAAAAGGAACACCGCTAGCCAAAAACATTCAGTACTTC
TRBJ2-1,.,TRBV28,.,CASSSQGTGNGEQFF,TGTGCCAGCAGTTCACAAGGGACGGGGAACGGTGAGCAGTTCTTC
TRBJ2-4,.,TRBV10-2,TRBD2,CASSEENSGVKLAKNIQYF,TGCGCCAGCAGTGAGGAAAATAGCGGGGTGAAGCTAGCCAAAAACATTCAGTACTTC
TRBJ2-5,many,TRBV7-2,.,CASSSLGRLGQETQYF,TGTGCCAGCAGCTCCCTTGGGCGATTGGGCCAAGAGACCCAGTACTTC
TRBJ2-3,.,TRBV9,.,CASSAGPERTDTQYF,TGTGCCAGCAGCGCAGGACCCGAACGCACAGATACGCAGTATTTT
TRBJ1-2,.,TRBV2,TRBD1,CASRQGMTISGYTF,TGTGCCAGCAGACAGGGGATGACGATATCTGGCTACACCTTC
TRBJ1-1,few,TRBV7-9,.,CASSRIRAGTEAFF,TGTGCCAGCAGCCGGATCAGGGCGGGCACTGAAGCTTTCTTT
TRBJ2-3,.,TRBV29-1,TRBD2,CSVDGRGGAGTDTQYF,TGCAGCGTTGACGGCCGCGGGGGGGCGGGCACAGATACGCAGTATTTT
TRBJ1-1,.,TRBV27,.,CASSPPGRTEAFF,TGTGCCAGCAGCCCCCCGGGGCGCACTGAAGCTTTCTTT
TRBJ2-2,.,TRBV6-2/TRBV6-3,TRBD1,CATKRTGGAGELFF,TGTGCCACCAAAAGGACAGGGGGCGCCGGGGAGCTGTTTTTT
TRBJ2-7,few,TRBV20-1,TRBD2,CSAWSRDRTSGSPSSYEQYF,TGCAGTGCTTGGTCCCGGGACAGGACTAGCGGGAGCCCTAGCTCCTACGAGCAGTACTTC
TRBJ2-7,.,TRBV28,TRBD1,CASRGTGMGNEQYF,TGTGCCAGCCGCGGGACAGGGATGGGGAATGAGCAGTACTTC
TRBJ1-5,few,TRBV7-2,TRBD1,CASTPRGQGSNQPQHF,TGTGCCAGCACCCCAAGGGGGCAGGGCAGCAATCAGCCCCAGCATTTT
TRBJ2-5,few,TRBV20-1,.,CSATAALGETQYF,TGCAGTGCTACGGCCGCCTTGGGAGAGACCCAGTACTTC
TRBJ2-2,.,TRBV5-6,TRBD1,CASSRRGTGTNTGELFF,TGTGCCAGCAGTCGGAGGGGGACAGGGACGAACACCGGGGAGCTGTTTTTT
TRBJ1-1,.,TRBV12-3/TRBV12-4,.,CASSSLNAEAFF,TGTGCCAGCAGTTCCCTGAACGCTGAAGCTTTCTTT
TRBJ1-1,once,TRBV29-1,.,CSVEDRGKEAFF,TGCAGCGTTGAAGATCGTGGCAAGGAAGCTTTCTTT
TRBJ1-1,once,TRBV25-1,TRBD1,CASRGTGLTEAFF,TGTGCCAGCAGAGGGACAGGGCTCACTGAAGCTTTCTTT
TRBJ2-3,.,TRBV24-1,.,CATSERRDTQYF,TGTGCCACCAGTGAACGTAGAGATACGCAGTATTTT